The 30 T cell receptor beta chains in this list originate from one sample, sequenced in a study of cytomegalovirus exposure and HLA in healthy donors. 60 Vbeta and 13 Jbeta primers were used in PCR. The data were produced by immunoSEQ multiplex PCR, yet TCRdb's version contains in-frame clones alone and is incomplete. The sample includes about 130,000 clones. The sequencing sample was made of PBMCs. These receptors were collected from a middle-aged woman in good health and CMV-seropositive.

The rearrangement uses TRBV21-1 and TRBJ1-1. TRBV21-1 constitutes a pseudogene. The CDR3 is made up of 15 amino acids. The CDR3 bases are TGTGCCAGCAGCAAAAGCCCCATAATGAACACTGAAGCTTTCTTT. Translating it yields CASSKSPIMNTEAFF.

CDR3 protein: CASSPRVPTNYGYTF. Written as DNA, the CDR3 is TGTGCCAGCAGCCCCAGGGTTCCCACTAACTATGGCTACACCTTC. This sequence joins TRBV7-8 and TRBJ1-2; possible D gene TRBD1, 5 bases. The CDR3 consists of 15 residues. Germline CDR1 SGHVS, CDR2 FQNEAQ. V lost 5 bases, J lost 0 bases, and 13 bases lay in between.

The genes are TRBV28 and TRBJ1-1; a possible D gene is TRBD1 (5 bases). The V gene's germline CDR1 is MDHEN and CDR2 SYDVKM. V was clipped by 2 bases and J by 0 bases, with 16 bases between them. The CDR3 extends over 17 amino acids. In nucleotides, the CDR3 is TGTGCCAGCAGTTTAGAATTTGGGAGGGGAATGAACACTGAAGCTTTCTTT. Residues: CASSLEFGRGMNTEAFF.

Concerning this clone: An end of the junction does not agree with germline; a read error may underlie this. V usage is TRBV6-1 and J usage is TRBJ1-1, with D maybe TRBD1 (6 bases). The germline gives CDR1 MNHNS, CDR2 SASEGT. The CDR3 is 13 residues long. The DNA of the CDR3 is TGTGCCAGCACCCGGACAGCCAACACTGAAGCTTCCTTT. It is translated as CASTRTANTEASF.

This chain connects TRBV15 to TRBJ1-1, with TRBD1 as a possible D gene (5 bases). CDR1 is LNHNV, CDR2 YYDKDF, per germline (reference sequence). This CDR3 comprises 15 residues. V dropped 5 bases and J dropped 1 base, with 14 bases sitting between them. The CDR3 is CATSGWQGGNTEAFF. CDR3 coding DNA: TGTGCCACCAGCGGGTGGCAGGGAGGGAACACTGAAGCTTTCTTT.

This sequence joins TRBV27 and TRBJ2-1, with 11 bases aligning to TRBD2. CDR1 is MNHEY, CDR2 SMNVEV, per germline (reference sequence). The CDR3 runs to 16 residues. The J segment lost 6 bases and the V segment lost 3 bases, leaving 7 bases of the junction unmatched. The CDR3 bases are TGTGCCAGCAGTTTCGAAATAGCGGGAGGGGGCAATGAGCAGTTCTTC. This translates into CASSFEIAGGGNEQFF.

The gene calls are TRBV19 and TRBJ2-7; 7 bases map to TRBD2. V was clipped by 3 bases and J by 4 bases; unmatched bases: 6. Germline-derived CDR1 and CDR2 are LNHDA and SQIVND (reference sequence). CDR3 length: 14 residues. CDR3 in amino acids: CASSMGGLQYEQYF. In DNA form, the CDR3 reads TGTGCCAGTAGTATGGGGGGACTACAATACGAGCAGTACTTC.

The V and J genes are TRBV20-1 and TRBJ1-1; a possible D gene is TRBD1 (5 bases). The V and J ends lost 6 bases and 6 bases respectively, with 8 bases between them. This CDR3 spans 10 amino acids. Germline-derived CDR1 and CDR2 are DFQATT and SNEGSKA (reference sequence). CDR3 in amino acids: CSATRAEAFF. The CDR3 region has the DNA TGCAGTGCAACCAGGGCTGAAGCTTTCTTT.

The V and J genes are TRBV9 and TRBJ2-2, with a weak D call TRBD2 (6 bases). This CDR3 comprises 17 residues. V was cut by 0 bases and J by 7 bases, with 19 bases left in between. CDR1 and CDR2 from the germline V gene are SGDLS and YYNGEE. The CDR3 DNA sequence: TGTGCCAGCAGCGTAGAAGAAGGACTACCTAGGGGCGGGGAGCTGTTTTTT. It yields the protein CASSVEEGLPRGGELFF.

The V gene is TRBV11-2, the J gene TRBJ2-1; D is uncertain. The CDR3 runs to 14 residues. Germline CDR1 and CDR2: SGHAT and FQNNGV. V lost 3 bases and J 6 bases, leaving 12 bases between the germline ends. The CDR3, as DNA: TGTGCCAGCAGCTTCTCCCCAAGGAGCAATGAGCAGTTCTTC. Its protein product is CASSFSPRSNEQFF.

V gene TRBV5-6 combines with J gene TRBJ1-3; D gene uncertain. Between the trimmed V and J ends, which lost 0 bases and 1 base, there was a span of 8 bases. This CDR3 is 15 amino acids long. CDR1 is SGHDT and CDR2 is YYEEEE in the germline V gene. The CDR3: CASSLAAVSGNTIYF. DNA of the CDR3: TGTGCCAGCAGCTTGGCAGCGGTATCTGGAAACACCATATATTTT.

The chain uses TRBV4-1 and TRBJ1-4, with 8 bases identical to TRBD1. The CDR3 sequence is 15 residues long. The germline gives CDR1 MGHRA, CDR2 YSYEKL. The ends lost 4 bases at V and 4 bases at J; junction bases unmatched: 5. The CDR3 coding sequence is TGCGCCAGCAGCCCACAGGGGGGGGTTAATGAAAAACTGTTTTTT. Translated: CASSPQGGVNEKLFF.

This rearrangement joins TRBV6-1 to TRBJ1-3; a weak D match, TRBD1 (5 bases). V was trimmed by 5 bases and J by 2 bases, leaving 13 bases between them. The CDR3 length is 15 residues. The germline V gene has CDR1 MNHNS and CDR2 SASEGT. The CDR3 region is CASSPQGTPGNTIYF. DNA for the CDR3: TGTGCCAGCAGTCCTCAGGGTACACCTGGAAACACCATATATTTT.

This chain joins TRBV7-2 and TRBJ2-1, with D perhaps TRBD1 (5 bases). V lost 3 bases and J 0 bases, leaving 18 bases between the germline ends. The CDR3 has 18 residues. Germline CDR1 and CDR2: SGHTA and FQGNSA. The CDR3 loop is CASSFSGAGLHSYNEQFF. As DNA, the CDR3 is TGTGCCAGCAGCTTTAGTGGGGCAGGGCTTCACTCCTACAATGAGCAGTTCTTC.

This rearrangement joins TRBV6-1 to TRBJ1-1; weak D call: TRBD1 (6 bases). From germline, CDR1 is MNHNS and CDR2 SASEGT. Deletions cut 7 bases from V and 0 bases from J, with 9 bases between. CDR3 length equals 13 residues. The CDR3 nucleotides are TGTGCCAGCAAGTGGGACATGAACACTGAAGCTTTCTTT. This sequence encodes CASKWDMNTEAFF.

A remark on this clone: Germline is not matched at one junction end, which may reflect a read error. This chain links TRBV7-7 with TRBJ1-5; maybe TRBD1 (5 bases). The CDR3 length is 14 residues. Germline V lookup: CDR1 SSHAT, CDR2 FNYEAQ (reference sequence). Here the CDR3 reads CASSFRGRRQPQHF. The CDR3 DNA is TGTGCTAGCAGCTTTAGGGGTAGACGTCAGCCCCAGCATTTT.

CDR3 bases: TGCAGCGTTGACCCGAGCGGTAGCTCCTACAATGAGCAGTTCTTC. Amino acids: CSVDPSGSSYNEQFF. This chain uses TRBV29-1 with TRBJ2-1; D perhaps matches TRBD2 (5 bases). The CDR3 extends over 15 amino acids. CDR1 is SQVTM, CDR2 ANQGSEA, per germline. Trimming took 3 bases from V and 0 from J, leaving 12 bases between them.

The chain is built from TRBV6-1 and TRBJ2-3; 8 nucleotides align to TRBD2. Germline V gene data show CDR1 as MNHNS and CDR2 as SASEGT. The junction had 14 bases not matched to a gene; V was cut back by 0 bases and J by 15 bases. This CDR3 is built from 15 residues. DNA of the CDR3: TGTGCCAGCAGTGAAGCTCGGGGGGGGCCTTTTGAGCAATATTTT. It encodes CASSEARGGPFEQYF.

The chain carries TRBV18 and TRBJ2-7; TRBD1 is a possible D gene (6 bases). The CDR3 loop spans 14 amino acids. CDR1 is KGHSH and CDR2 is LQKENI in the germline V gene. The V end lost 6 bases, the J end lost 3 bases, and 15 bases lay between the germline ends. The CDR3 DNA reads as TGTGCCAGCTCTCCATTGGACAGCGGCTACGAGCAGTACTTC. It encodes CASSPLDSGYEQYF.

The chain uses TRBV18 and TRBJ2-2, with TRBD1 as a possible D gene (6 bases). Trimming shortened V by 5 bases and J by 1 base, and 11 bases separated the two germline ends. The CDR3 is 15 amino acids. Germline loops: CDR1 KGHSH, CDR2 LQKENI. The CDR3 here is CASSSRTVNTGELFF. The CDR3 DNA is TGTGCCAGCTCATCCCGGACAGTGAACACCGGGGAGCTGTTTTTT. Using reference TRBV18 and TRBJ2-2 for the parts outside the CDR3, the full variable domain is NAGVMQNPRHLVRRRGQEARLRCSPMKGHSHVYWYRQLPEEGLKFMVYLQKENIIDESGMPKERFSAEFPKEGPSILRIQQVVRGDSAAYFCASSSRTVNTGELFFGEGSRLTVL.

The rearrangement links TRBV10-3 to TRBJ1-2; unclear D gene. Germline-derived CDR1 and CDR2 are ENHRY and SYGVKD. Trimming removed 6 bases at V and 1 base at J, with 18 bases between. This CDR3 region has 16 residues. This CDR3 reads CAIRHGRQKDNYGYTF. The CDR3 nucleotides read TGTGCCATCAGGCACGGGAGGCAGAAAGATAACTATGGCTACACCTTC.

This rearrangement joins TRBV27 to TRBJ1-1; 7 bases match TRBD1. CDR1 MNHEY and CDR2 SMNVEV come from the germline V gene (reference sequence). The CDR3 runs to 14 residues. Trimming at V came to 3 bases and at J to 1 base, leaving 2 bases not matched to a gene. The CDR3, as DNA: TGTGCCAGCAGTTTCCACAGGGGGAACACTGAAGCTTTCTTT. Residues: CASSFHRGNTEAFF.

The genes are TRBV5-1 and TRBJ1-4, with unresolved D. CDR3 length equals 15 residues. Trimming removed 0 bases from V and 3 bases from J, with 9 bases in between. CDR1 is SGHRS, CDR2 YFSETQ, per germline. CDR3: CASSLAGRSNEKLFF. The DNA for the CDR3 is TGCGCCAGCAGCTTGGCTGGCAGGTCTAATGAAAAACTGTTTTTT.

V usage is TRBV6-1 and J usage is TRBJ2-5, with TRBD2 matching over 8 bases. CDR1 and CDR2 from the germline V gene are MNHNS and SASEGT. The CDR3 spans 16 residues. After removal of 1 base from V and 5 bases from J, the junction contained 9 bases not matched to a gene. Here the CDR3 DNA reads TGTGCCAGCAGTGAAGATCTTAGCGGGACGGTCGAGACCCAGTACTTC. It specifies CASSEDLSGTVETQYF.

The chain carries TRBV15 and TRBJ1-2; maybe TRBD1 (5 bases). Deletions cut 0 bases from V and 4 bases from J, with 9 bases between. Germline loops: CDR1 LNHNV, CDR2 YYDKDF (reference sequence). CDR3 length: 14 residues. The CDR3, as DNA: TGTGCCACCAGCAGAGACGGGGGATTCTATGGCTACACCTTC. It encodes CATSRDGGFYGYTF.

The DNA for the CDR3 is TGCGCCAGCAGCTTGGGGCACAATCAGCCCCAGCATTTT. The encoded protein is CASSLGHNQPQHF. J is TRBJ1-5 and V is TRBV5-1, with D uncertain. The CDR3 extends over 13 amino acids. Germline assignment: CDR1 SGHRS and CDR2 YFSETQ. Trimming removed 0 bases at V and 3 bases at J, with 4 bases between.

The CDR3, as DNA: TGTGCCAGCAGCCCGTCCCTCGGGGGGCGTCAGAGATTGAGGCAAGAGACCCAGTACTTC. Encoded protein: CASSPSLGGRQRLRQETQYF. This chain connects TRBV9 to TRBJ2-5; D perhaps matches TRBD2 (7 bases). The germline gives CDR1 SGDLS, CDR2 YYNGEE. The ends were cut back, 4 bases at V and 2 bases at J, with 30 bases in the middle. There are 20 residues in the CDR3.

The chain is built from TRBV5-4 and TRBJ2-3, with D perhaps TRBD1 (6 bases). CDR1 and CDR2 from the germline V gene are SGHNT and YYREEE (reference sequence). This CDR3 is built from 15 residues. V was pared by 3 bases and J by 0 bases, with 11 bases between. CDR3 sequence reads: CASSSGQPSTDTQYF. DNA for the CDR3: TGTGCCAGCAGCTCCGGACAGCCTAGCACAGATACGCAGTATTTT.

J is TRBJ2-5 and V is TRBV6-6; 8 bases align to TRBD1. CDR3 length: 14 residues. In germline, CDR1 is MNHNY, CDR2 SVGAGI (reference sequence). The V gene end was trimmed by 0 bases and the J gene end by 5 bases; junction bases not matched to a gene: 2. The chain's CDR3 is CASSYSRDRETQYF. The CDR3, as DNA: TGTGCCAGCAGTTACTCCCGGGACAGGGAGACCCAGTACTTC.

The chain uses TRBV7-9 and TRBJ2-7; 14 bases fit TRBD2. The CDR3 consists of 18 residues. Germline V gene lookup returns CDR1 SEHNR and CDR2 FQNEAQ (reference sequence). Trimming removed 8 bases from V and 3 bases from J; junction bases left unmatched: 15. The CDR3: CASETPGLAGERFYEQYF. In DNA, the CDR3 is TGTGCCAGCGAGACACCGGGACTAGCGGGAGAGCGCTTCTACGAGCAGTACTTC. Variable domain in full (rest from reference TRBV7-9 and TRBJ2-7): DTGVSQNPRHKITKRGQNVTFRCDPISEHNRLYWYRQTLGQGPEFLTYFQNEAQLEKSRLLSDRFSAERPKGSFSTLEIQRTEQGDSAMYLCASETPGLAGERFYEQYFGPGTRLTVT.